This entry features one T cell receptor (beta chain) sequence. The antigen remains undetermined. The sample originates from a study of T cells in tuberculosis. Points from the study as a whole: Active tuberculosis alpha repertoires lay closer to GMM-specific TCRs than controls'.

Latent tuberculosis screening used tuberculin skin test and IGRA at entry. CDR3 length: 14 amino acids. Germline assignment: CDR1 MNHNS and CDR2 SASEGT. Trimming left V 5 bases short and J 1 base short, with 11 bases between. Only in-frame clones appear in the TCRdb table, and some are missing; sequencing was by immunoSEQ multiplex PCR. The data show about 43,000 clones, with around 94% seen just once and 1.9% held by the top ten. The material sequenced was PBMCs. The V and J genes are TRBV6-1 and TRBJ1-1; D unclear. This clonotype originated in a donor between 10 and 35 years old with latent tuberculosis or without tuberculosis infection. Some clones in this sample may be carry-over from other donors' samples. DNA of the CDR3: TGTGCCAGCAGTAGACCTGGGAGGAACACTGAAGCTTTCTTT. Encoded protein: CASSRPGRNTEAFF.